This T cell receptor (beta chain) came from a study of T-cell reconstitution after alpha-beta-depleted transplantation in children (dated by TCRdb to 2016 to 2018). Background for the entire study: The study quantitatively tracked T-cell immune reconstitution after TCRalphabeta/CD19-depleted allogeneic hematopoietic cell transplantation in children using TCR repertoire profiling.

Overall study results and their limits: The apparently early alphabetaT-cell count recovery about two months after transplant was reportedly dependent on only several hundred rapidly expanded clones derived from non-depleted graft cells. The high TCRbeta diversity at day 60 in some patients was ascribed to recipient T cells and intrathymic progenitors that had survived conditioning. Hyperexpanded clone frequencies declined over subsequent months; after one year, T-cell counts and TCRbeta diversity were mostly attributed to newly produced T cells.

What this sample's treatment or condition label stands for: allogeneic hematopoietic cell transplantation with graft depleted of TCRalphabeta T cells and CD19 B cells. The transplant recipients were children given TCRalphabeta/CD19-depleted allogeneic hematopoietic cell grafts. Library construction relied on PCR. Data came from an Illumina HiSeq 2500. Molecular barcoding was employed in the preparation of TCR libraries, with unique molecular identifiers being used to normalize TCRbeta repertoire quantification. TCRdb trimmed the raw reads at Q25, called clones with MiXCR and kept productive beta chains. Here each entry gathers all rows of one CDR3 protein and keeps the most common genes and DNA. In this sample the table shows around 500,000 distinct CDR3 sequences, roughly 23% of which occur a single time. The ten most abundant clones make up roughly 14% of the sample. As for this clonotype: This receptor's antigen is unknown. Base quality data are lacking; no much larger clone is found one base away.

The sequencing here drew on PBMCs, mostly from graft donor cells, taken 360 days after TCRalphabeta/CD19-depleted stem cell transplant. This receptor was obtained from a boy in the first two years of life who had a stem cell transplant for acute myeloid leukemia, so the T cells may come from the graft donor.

The DNA sequence follows: TGTGCCTGGGATGGACTTTTTTCCTACGAGCAGTACTTC. This codes for CAWDGLFSYEQYF. The chain links TRBV30 with TRBJ2-7; TRBD2 is a weak D gene call, 5 bases matching. The V end loses 5 bases and the J end loses 1 base, and a stretch of 12 bases separates them. The cysteine opens and the phenylalanine closes a CDR3 of 13 amino acids. Only CDR3 DNA is held: 39 bases, read in frame from base 1. According to the germline V gene (reference sequence), CDR1 reads GTSNPN and CDR2 reads SVGIG.